The 25 T cell receptor beta chains reported below all come from one sample, sequenced in a study of T cells in Graves' hyperthyroidism and ophthalmopathy. The TCR beta CDR3 regions underwent amplification using RNA transcripts as the source. The HTBI primer set drove a first-round RT-PCR of the TCR CDR3. A single record per CDR3 protein comes from TCRdb applying MiXCR to the multiplex PCR reads. The sample carries under 350,000 distinct CDR3 sequences, over 15% recorded once. Sequencing was carried out using blood. The receptor source for this set is a woman aged 60 to 75 with Graves' ophthalmopathy.

This rearrangement joins TRBV19 to TRBJ1-1, with 7 bases aligning to TRBD1. V trimming: 7 bases; J trimming: 4 bases; junction bases outside the gene matches: 12. The CDR3 runs 15 residues. The V gene's germline CDR1 is LNHDA and CDR2 SQIVND (reference sequence). This CDR3 is CASTPQGGRTTEAFF. CDR3 bases: TGTGCCAGTACTCCCCAAGGGGGCAGAACCACTGAAGCTTTCTTT.

This clonotype has just a few counts. This rearrangement joins TRBV7-2 to TRBJ1-2; D not resolved. The CDR3 spans 15 residues. Germline values: CDR1 SGHTA, CDR2 FQGNSA. Deletions cut 5 bases from V and 4 bases from J, with 17 bases between. The CDR3 coding sequence is TGTGCCAGCAGCCCAATGACGGGGATGGGCTATGGCTACACCTTC. It encodes CASSPMTGMGYGYTF.

This clonotype showed up many times. The chain combines TRBV12-3 or TRBV12-4 with TRBJ2-1; weak D call: TRBD2 (6 bases). V was trimmed by 6 bases and J by 4 bases, leaving 10 bases between them. The CDR3 contains 13 residues. In DNA form, the CDR3 reads TGTGCCAGCAGCCGAGGGACTTACAATGAGCAGTTCTTC. Translated, it gives CASSRGTYNEQFF.

This clonotype was picked up many times. This chain uses TRBV11-2 with TRBJ2-7, with D possibly TRBD1 on 5 matching bases. Trimming shortened V by 2 bases and J by 5 bases, and 13 bases separated the two germline ends. Looked up from germline, CDR1 is SGHAT and CDR2 is FQNNGV. This CDR3 has 14 residues. DNA for the CDR3: TGTGCCAGCAGCTTAAACAGCGACAGTCACGAGCAGTACTTC. This gives the protein CASSLNSDSHEQYF.

In this sample, this clonotype turned up a few times. This chain uses TRBV11-2 with TRBJ2-4; D may be TRBD2 (5 bases). The CDR3 loop spans 11 amino acids. V lost 5 bases and J lost 15, with 14 bases in between. Germline values: CDR1 SGHAT, CDR2 FQNNGV. As DNA, the CDR3 is TGTGCCAGCAGCGAACATAAGCGGAGGTACTTC. This translates into CASSEHKRRYF.

This clonotype was detected ten times or more. This chain joins TRBV7-9 and TRBJ2-5; 7 bases are a match to TRBD2. Unmatched junction bases numbered 5, after V lost 2 bases and J lost 5 bases. The CDR3 length is 14 residues. Per germline, CDR1 SEHNR and CDR2 FQNEAQ (reference sequence). The CDR3 loop reads CASSLRGRGETQYF. The CDR3 bases are TGTGCCAGCAGCTTACGCGGGAGAGGGGAGACCCAGTACTTC.

This clonotype was counted ten times or more. As DNA, the CDR3 is TGTGCCAGCAGTTTTTTAAGGGAAGATACGCAGTATTTT. This gives the protein CASSFLREDTQYF. The chain recombines TRBV12-3 or TRBV12-4 with TRBJ2-3; no firm D call. V was cut by 3 bases and J by 5 bases, with 9 bases left in between. This CDR3 is built from 13 residues.

In its sample, this clonotype was seen many times. The chain links TRBV28 to TRBJ2-6; no reliable D call. V was shortened by 6 bases and J by 1 base, with 13 bases between the two germline ends. Per germline, CDR1 MDHEN and CDR2 SYDVKM. The CDR3 covers 16 residues. The DNA of the CDR3 is TGTGCCAGCAGCAAACCCGGCCGATCTGGGGCCAACGTCCTGACTTTC. Translation gives CASSKPGRSGANVLTF.

This clonotype was recorded at least ten times. The chain combines TRBV10-2 with TRBJ1-6, with D possibly TRBD1 on 5 matching bases. This CDR3 has 13 residues. Trimming took 0 bases from V and 11 from J, leaving 8 bases between them. Germline CDR1 reads WSHSY; CDR2 reads SAAADI. The CDR3 nucleotides are TGCGCCAGCAGTGAGTCGGGGGGGACACCCCTCCACTTT. It encodes CASSESGGTPLHF.

This clonotype has a count of ten or more. The chain carries TRBV5-6 and TRBJ1-1; D uncertain. CDR1 SGHDT and CDR2 YYEEEE come from the germline V gene. V dropped 4 bases and J dropped 1 base, with 11 bases sitting between them. CDR3 length: 14 residues. The CDR3 DNA sequence: TGTGCCAGCAGCCCCGGACTGGCGAACACTGAAGCTTTCTTT. This sequence encodes CASSPGLANTEAFF.

This clonotype was detected many times. V usage is TRBV6-1 and J usage is TRBJ1-1; TRBD1 aligns across 8 bases. The CDR3 is 16 amino acids. The trim removed 2 bases at V and 6 bases at J, leaving 11 bases unmatched. The germline V gene has CDR1 MNHNS and CDR2 SASEGT. The CDR3 region is CASSESLGTGNPEAFF. The CDR3 bases are TGTGCCAGCAGTGAATCCCTGGGGACAGGCAATCCTGAAGCTTTCTTT.

The sample holds many counts of this clonotype. The V call is TRBV20-1, the J call TRBJ1-5; a weak D match, TRBD1 (6 bases). The length of the CDR3 is 13 residues. Germline V gene lookup returns CDR1 DFQATT and CDR2 SNEGSKA (reference sequence). Trimming cost V 5 bases and J 6 bases, with 14 bases left between them. Here the CDR3 reads CSAETGWAQPQHF. In nucleotides, the CDR3 is TGCAGTGCTGAAACAGGGTGGGCTCAGCCCCAGCATTTT.

A word on this clonotype: A much larger clone lies a single base off, so this may be a read error. The chain has TRBV7-3 and TRBJ2-2; unclear D gene. Looked up from germline, CDR1 is SGHTA and CDR2 is FQGTGA. The CDR3 is 15 residues long. The CDR3 nucleotides are TGTGTCAGCAGCCTCCTTCTGGACAACACCGGGGAGCTGTTTTTT. The encoded protein is CVSSLLLDNTGELFF.

This clonotype showed up many times. The chain joins TRBV9 to TRBJ2-5; D assignment may be TRBD1 or TRBD2 (5 bases each). CDR3 size: 14 residues. V lost 2 bases and J 5 bases, leaving 13 bases between the germline ends. Germline lookup yields CDR1 SGDLS and CDR2 YYNGEE. The CDR3 sequence is CASSVLGTGETQYF. The DNA of the CDR3 is TGTGCCAGCAGCGTCCTAGGGACGGGGGAGACCCAGTACTTC.

The rearrangement uses TRBV6-4 and TRBJ2-3; D uncertain. Germline CDR1 reads MRHNA; CDR2 reads SNTAGT. With 4 bases removed from V and 4 bases from J, the gap between germline ends came to 12 bases. This CDR3 has 14 amino acids. CDR3 nucleotides: TGTGCCAGCAGTGTTAACTCACCTTCAGATACGCAGTATTTT. Its translation: CASSVNSPSDTQYF.

There are many counts of this clonotype. The DNA for the CDR3 is TGCGCCAGCAGCCTCTGGACGGAGACCACAGATACGCAGTATTTT. Translating it yields CASSLWTETTDTQYF. V is TRBV4-1 and J is TRBJ2-3; no clear D. The V end was cut by 4 bases, the J end by 2 bases, with 13 bases between. Germline V CDR1 and CDR2: MGHRA, YSYEKL. The CDR3 extends over 15 amino acids.

This clonotype was picked up a small number of times. The chain joins TRBV4-3 to TRBJ1-1, with D unresolved. The V end was cut by 2 bases, the J end by 0 bases, with 4 bases between. Germline V lookup: CDR1 LGHNA, CDR2 YSLEER. The CDR3 sequence is 13 residues long. CDR3 DNA sequence: TGCGCCAGCAGCCAATACGTGAACACTGAAGCTTTCTTT. It yields the protein CASSQYVNTEAFF.

This chain joins TRBV12-3 or TRBV12-4 and TRBJ2-3, with 10 positions matching TRBD1. With 4 bases clipped from V and 2 bases from J, the junction kept 9 bases outside the gene matches. This CDR3 is 17 amino acids long. CDR3 amino acids: CASSSIRQGASTDTQYF. Written as DNA, the CDR3 is TGTGCCAGCAGTTCCATCAGACAGGGGGCATCCACAGATACGCAGTATTTT.

This clonotype was observed a few times. The chain carries TRBV7-2 and TRBJ2-4, with 7 bases matching TRBD1. The CDR3 consists of 16 residues. Per the germline V gene, CDR1 is SGHTA and CDR2 is FQGNSA. Trimming took 5 bases from V and 0 from J; bases not matched to a gene: 7. This CDR3 is CASSPGTDQAKNIQYF. In nucleotides, the CDR3 is TGTGCCAGCAGCCCGGGGACAGATCAAGCCAAAAACATTCAGTACTTC.

There are many counts of this clonotype. The chain combines TRBV7-2 with TRBJ2-4; TRBD1 agrees at 7 bases. Per the germline V gene, CDR1 is SGHTA and CDR2 is FQGNSA. V lost 0 bases to trimming and J lost 5 bases; unmatched junction nucleotides: 7. This CDR3 contains 16 residues. CDR3 nucleotides: TGTGCCAGCAGCTTAGCGCCGACAGGGAAGGAAAACATTCAGTACTTC. This encodes CASSLAPTGKENIQYF.

This clonotype came up a few times. One end of the junction does not line up with germline, which may come from a read error. The CDR3 nucleotides are TGCGCCAGCAGGCAATCAACACAAGGGACCCAGTACTTC. Translated, it gives CASRQSTQGTQYF. V usage is TRBV5-1 and J usage is TRBJ2-5; D is unclear. The CDR3 contains 13 residues. The germline V gene has CDR1 SGHRS and CDR2 YFSETQ.

Concerning this clonotype itself: The junction departs from the called germline gene at one end, perhaps through a read error. The CDR3 reads CASSLDPTYQETQHF. The CDR3, as DNA: TGTGCCAGCAGCTTAGACCCAACCTACCAAGAGACCCAGCACTTC. This chain links TRBV28 with TRBJ2-5; D is undetermined. The germline V gene has CDR1 MDHEN and CDR2 SYDVKM. CDR3 length: 15 amino acids.

This clonotype was detected many times. This chain uses TRBV11-2 with TRBJ2-7; D unclear. Trimming took 2 bases from V and 0 from J, leaving 11 bases between them. Germline V gene sequence: CDR1 SGHAT, CDR2 FQNNGV. The CDR3 has 15 residues. DNA of the CDR3: TGTGCCAGCAGCTTAAACGCAGTCAGCTCCTACGAGCAGTACTTC. Translated: CASSLNAVSSYEQYF.

This chain joins TRBV4-3 and TRBJ1-2; D possibly corresponds to TRBD1 (6 bases). With 3 bases removed from V and 3 bases from J, the gap between germline ends came to 14 bases. The CDR3 is 15 amino acids. Looked up from germline, CDR1 is LGHNA and CDR2 is YSLEER. The CDR3 DNA is TGCGCCAGCAGCCAGCGAGCGGACAGTGACTATGGCTACACCTTC. As protein: CASSQRADSDYGYTF.

The J gene is TRBJ2-7, the V gene TRBV15, with 13 bases identical to TRBD2. The CDR3 runs 19 residues. Germline values: CDR1 LNHNV, CDR2 YYDKDF (reference sequence). V lost 1 base to trimming and J lost 3 bases; unmatched junction nucleotides: 12. Here the CDR3 reads CATSRAQGGGLAGDYEQYF. For the CDR3, the DNA is TGTGCCACCAGCAGAGCCCAAGGGGGAGGACTAGCGGGAGACTACGAGCAGTACTTC.